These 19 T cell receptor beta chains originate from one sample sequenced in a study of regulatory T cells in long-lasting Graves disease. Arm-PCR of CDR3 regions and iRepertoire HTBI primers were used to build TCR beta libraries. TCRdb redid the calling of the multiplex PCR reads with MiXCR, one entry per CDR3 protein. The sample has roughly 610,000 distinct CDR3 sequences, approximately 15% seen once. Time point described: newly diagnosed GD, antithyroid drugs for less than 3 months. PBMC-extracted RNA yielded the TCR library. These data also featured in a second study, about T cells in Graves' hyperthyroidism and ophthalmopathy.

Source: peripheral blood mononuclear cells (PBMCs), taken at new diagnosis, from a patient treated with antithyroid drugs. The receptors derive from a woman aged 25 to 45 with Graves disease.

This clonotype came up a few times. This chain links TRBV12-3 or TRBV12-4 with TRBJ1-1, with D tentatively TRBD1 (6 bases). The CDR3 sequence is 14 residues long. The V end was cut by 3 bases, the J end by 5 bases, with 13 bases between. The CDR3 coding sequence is TGTGCCAGCAGTTTTGAGGGGGGGCAAACTGAAGCTTTCTTT. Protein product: CASSFEGGQTEAFF.

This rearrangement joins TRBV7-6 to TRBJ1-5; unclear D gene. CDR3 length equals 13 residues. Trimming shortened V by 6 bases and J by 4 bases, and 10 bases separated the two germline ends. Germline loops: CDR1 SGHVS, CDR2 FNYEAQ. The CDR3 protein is CASSSDGNQPQHF. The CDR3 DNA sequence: TGTGCCAGCAGTTCGGACGGGAATCAGCCCCAGCATTTT. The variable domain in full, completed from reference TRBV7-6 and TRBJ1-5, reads GAGVSQSPRYKVTKRGQDVALRCDPISGHVSLYWYRQALGQGPEFLTYFNYEAQQDKSGLPNDRFSAERPEGSISTLTIQRTEQRDSAMYRCASSSDGNQPQHFGDGTRLSIL.

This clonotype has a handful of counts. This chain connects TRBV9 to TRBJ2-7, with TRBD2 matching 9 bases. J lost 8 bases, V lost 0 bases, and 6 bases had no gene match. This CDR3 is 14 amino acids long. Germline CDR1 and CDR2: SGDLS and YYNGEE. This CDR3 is CASSVALAGAQQYF. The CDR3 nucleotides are TGTGCCAGCAGCGTAGCACTAGCGGGCGCACAGCAGTACTTC.

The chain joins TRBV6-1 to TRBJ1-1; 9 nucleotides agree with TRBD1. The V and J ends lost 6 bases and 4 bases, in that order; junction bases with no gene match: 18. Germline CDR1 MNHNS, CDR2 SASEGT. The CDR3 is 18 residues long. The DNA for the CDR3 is TGTGCCAGCAGCCCAAGAAACCGGGACAGGGACGGGAGCACTGAAGCTTTCTTT. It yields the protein CASSPRNRDRDGSTEAFF.

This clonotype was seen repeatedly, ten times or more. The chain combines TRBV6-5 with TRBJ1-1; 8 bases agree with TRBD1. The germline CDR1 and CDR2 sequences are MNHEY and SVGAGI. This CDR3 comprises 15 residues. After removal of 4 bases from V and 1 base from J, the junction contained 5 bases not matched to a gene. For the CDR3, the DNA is TGTGCCAGCAGTTCATGGGGGACAGGGAACACTGAAGCTTTCTTT. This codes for CASSSWGTGNTEAFF.

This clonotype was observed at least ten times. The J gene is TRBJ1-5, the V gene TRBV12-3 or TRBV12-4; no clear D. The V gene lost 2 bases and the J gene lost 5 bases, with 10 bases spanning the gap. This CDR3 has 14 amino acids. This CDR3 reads CASSLSARDQPQHF. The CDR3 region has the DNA TGTGCCAGCAGTTTATCGGCTAGGGATCAGCCCCAGCATTTT.

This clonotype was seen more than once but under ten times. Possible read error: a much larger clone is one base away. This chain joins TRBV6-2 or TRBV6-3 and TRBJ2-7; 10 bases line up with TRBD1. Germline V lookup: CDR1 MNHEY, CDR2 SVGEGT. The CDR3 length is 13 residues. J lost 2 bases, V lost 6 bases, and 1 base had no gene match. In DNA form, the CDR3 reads TGTGCCAGCAGGACAGGGGGCACCTACGAGCAGTACTTC. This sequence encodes CASRTGGTYEQYF.

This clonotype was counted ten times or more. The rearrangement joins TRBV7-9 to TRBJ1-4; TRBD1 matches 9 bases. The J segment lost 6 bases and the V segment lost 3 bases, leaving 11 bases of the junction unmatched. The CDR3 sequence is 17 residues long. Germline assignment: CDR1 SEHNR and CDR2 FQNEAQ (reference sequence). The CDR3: CASSFAWTGEGDEKLFF. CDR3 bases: TGTGCCAGCAGCTTTGCCTGGACAGGGGAAGGGGATGAAAAACTGTTTTTT.

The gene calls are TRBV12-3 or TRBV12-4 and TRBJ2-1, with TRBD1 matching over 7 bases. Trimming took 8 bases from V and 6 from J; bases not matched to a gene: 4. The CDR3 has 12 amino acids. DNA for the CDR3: TGTGCCAGCTCCCGGGACAGCAATGAGCAGTTCTTC. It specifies CASSRDSNEQFF.

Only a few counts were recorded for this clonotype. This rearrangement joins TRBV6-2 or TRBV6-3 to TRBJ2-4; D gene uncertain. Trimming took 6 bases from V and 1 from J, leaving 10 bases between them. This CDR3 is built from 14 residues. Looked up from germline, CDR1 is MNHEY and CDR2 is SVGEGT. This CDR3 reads CASSRAAAKNIQYF. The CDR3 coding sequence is TGTGCCAGCAGCCGGGCGGCGGCCAAAAACATTCAGTACTTC.

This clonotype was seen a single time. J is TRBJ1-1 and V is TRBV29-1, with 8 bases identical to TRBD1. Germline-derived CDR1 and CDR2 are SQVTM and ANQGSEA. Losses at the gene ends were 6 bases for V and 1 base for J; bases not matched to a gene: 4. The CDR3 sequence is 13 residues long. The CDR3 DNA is TGCAGCGTGGTGGGACAGGAGAACACTGAAGCTTTCTTT. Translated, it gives CSVVGQENTEAFF.

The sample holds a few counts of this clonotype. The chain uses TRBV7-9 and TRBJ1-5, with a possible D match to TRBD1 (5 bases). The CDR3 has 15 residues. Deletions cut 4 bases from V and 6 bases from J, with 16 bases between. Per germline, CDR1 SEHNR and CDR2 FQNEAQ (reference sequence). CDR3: CASSWGGGELQPQHF. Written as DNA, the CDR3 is TGTGCCAGCAGCTGGGGGGGTGGGGAGCTTCAGCCCCAGCATTTT.

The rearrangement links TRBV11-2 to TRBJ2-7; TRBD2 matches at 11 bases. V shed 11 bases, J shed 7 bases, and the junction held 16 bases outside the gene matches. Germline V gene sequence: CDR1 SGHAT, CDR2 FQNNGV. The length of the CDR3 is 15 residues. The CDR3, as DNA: TGTGCCTGGACAAGGGGTAGCGGGAGGGTTGATGAGCAGTACTTC. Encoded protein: CAWTRGSGRVDEQYF.

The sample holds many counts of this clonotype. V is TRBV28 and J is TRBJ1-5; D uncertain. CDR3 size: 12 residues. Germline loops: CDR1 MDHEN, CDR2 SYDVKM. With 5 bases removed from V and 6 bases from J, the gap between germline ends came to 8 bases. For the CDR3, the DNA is TGTGCCAGCAGTCTACTCTCTCAGCCCCAGCATTTT. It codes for CASSLLSQPQHF.

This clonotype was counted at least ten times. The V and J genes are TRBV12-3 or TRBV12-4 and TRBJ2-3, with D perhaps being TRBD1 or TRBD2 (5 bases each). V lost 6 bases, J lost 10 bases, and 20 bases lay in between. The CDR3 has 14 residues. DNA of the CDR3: TGTGCCAGCAGCCCCGGGACGGCAGGCGCTTCGCAGTATTTT. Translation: CASSPGTAGASQYF.

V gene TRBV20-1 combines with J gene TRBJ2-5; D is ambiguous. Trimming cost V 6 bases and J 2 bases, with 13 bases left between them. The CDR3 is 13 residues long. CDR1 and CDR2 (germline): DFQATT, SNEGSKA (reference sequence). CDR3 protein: CSAGPEAQETQYF. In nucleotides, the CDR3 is TGCAGTGCAGGCCCTGAGGCGCAAGAGACCCAGTACTTC.

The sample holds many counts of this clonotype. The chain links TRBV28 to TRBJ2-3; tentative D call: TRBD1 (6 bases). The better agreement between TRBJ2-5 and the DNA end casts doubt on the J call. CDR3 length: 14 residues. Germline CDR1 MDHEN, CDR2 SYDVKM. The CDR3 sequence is CASSLQGRQGTQYF. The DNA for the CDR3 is TGTGCCAGCAGTTTACAGGGGCGGCAGGGGACCCAGTACTTC.

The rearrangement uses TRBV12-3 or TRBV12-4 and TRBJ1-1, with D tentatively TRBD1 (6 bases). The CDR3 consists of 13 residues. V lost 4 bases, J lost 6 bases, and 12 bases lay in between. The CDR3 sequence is CASSWGGLAEAFF. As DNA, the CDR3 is TGTGCCAGCAGTTGGGGGGGCCTAGCTGAAGCTTTCTTT.

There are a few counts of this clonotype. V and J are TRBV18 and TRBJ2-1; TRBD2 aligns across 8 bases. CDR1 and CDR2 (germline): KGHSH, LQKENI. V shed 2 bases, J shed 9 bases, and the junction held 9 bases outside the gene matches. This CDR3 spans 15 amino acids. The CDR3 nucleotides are TGTGCCAGCTCACCAGGCGCGGGGGCGGGAGGTGAGCAGTTCTTC. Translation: CASSPGAGAGGEQFF. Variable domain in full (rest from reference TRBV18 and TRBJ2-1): NAGVMQNPRHLVRRRGQEARLRCSPMKGHSHVYWYRQLPEEGLKFMVYLQKENIIDESGMPKERFSAEFPKEGPSILRIQQVVRGDSAAYFCASSPGAGAGGEQFFGPGTRLTVL.